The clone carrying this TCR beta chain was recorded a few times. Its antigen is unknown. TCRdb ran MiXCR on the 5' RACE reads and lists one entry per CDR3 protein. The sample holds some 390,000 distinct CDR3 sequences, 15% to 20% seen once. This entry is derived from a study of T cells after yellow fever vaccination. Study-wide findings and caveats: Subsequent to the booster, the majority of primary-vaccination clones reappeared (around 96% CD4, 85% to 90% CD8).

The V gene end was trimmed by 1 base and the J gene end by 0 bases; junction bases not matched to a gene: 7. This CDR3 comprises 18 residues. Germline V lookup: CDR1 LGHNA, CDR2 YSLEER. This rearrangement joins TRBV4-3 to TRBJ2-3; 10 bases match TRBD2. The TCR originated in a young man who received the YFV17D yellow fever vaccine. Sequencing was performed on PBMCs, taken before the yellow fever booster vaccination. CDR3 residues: CASSQVPPTSGSTDTQYF. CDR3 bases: TGCGCCAGCAGCCAAGTTCCCCCGACTAGCGGGAGCACAGATACGCAGTATTTT.